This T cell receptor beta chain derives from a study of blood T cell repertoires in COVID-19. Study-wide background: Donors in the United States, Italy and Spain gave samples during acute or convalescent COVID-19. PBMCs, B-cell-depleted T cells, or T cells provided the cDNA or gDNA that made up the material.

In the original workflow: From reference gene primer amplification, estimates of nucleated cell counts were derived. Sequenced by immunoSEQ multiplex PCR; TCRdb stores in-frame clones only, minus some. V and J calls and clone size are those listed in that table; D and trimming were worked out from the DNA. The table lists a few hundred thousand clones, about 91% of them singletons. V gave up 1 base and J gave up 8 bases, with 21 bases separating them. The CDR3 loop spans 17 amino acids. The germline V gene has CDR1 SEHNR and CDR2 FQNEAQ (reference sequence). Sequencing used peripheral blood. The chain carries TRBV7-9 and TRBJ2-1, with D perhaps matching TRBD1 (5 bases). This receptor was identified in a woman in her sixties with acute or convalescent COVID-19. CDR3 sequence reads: CASSLVPGLGKGDEQFF. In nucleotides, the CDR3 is TGTGCCAGCAGCTTAGTTCCGGGCCTTGGAAAAGGGGATGAGCAGTTCTTC.